The following is a T cell receptor beta chain sequence with its context. V shed 6 bases and J shed 1 base, with 6 bases lying between them. The CDR3 contains 11 residues. Germline assignment: CDR1 DFQATT and CDR2 SNEGSKA (reference sequence). Sequenced patients had shown CD8+CD57+ cell expansion by flow cytometry. These data originate in a study of CD8+CD57+ T cells in acquired aplastic anemia. CDR3 and TCR beta VDJ profiling relied on genomic DNA as the template. TCRdb reprocessed the reads with MiXCR, giving one entry per CDR3 protein. The data hold 160,000 or so distinct CDR3 sequences, with over 70% observed a single time.

The chain links TRBV20-1 to TRBJ1-2; D call uncertain. This TCR was recovered from a human donor with aplastic anemia. Material for sequencing was sorted CD4+, CD8+, or CD8+CD57+ T cells (not recorded which) from PBMCs. CDR3 in DNA: TGCAGTGCCGGGGATAACTATGGCTACACCTTC. Protein: CSAGDNYGYTF.